This TCR beta chain was profiled in a study of shared clonotypes between healthy human individuals. This clone was seen once. CD45RO-negative cells were positively selected for CCR7, leaving out terminally differentiated effector memory CD45RA+ cells. V was trimmed by 4 bases and J by 7 bases, leaving 13 bases between them. Germline values: CDR1 LNHDA, CDR2 SQIVND (reference sequence). This CDR3 is 14 amino acids long. The data were produced by immunoSEQ multiplex PCR, yet TCRdb's version contains in-frame clones alone and is incomplete. The data hold approximately 2,200,000 clones, with approximately 94% observed a single time.

The rearrangement joins TRBV19 to TRBJ2-2; D is perhaps TRBD1 (6 bases). This TCR derives from a man younger than 35 in good health. Some clones in this sample may be carry-over from other donors' samples. What was sequenced was naive CD8+ T cells from PBMCs. CDR3 bases: TGTGCCAGTAGTAACTACAGGGTCGGCGGGGAGCTGTTTTTT. Translating gives CASSNYRVGGELFF.